This T cell receptor (beta chain) originates from a study of blood T cell repertoires in COVID-19. The CDR3 sequence is 13 residues long. Trimming pared 7 bases from V and 1 base from J, leaving 10 bases between. Germline values: CDR1 LNHDA, CDR2 SQIVND (reference sequence). Method: immunoSEQ multiplex PCR; TCRdb's copy keeps in-frame clones and lacks some. The sample yields 150,000 to 180,000 clones, around 82% seen once. Sequencing was performed on peripheral blood. The J gene is TRBJ1-1, the V gene TRBV19, with D possibly being TRBD1 (6 bases). The TCR sequence derives from a man in his fifties or sixties with COVID-19, enrolled during active disease. The CDR3 coding sequence is TGTGCCAGTATGCGGGGGCCGAACACTGAAGCTTTCTTT. Translated: CASMRGPNTEAFF. The variable domain in full, completed from reference TRBV19 and TRBJ1-1, reads DGGITQSPKYLFRKEGQNVTLSCEQNLNHDAMYWYRQDPGQGLRLIYYSQIVNDFQKGDIAEGYSVSREKKESFPLTVTSAQKNPTAFYLCASMRGPNTEAFFGQGTRLTVV.